Shown below are 8 T cell receptor delta chains from a single sample sequenced in a study of Vδ1+ human thymocytes. These receptors are not linked to any known antigen. Extracted RNA was reverse transcribed into cDNA. The CDR3 regions were amplified by multiplex PCR from V-gene primers to a constant-region primer. TCRdb reanalyzed the multiplex PCR reads using CATT. The sample lists 80,000 or so delta-chain clones, more than 30% occurring once. Overall study results and limits: Thymic TRG and TRD repertoires appeared highly polyclonal.

The sequencing input was Vdelta1+ gamma-delta thymocytes from the thymus. The sample's subset: FACS-sorted CD3+ TCRalphabeta- TCRVdelta1+ TCRVdelta2- thymocytes. The source is a boy under two years old who had congenital heart surgery.

The V call is TRDV1, the J call TRDJ1; 9 bases agree with TRDD3. J lost 10 bases, V lost 5 bases, and 23 bases had no gene match. The germline gives CDR1 TSWWSYY, CDR2 QGS. The CDR3 spans 18 residues. CDR3 loop: CALGSADAGGFYDERLIF. Here the CDR3 DNA reads TGTGCTCTTGGGTCTGCAGATGCTGGGGGATTCTACGATGAACGACTCATCTTT.

The chain recombines TRDV1 with TRDJ1; no firm D call. The CDR3 runs to 15 residues. V lost 4 bases and J 4 bases, leaving 16 bases between the germline ends. In germline, CDR1 is TSWWSYY, CDR2 QGS. Here the CDR3 DNA reads TGTGCTCTTGGGGTAGCTCCCGCTGGACACGATAAACTCATCTTT. Translation: CALGVAPAGHDKLIF.

This clone has only a few counts. This chain connects TRDV1 to TRDJ1; 8 nucleotides align to TRDD3. V dropped 1 base and J dropped 10; count of bases not matched to a gene: 11. The CDR3 is 15 residues long. In germline, CDR1 is TSWWSYY, CDR2 QGS. CDR3 in DNA: TGTGCTCTTGGGGAACGATTTCGTAGGGGATACAGACTCATCTTT. Translating gives CALGERFRRGYRLIF.

The V gene is TRDV1, the J gene TRDJ1, with D possibly called TRDD2 or TRDD3 (7 bases each). The germline V gene has CDR1 TSWWSYY and CDR2 QGS. The CDR3 length is 19 residues. Trimming took 0 bases from V and 1 from J, leaving 21 bases between them. The CDR3 loop is CALGELSYVYGGITDKLIF. For the CDR3, the DNA is TGTGCTCTTGGGGAACTTTCCTACGTCTATGGGGGAATCACCGATAAACTCATCTTT.

This clone was seen more than once but under ten times. The chain carries TRDV1 and TRDJ1, with 12 bases that match TRDD3. This CDR3 region has 18 residues. Germline lookup yields CDR1 TSWWSYY and CDR2 QGS. V was clipped by 0 bases and J by 4 bases; unmatched bases: 9. The CDR3 nucleotides read TGTGCTCTTGGGGAACTCCTTCCTCTGGGGGATACGGGCGATAAACTCATCTTT. Translation gives CALGELLPLGDTGDKLIF.

This clone was picked up a small number of times. The J gene is TRDJ2, the V gene TRDV1; unclear D gene. Per germline, CDR1 TSWWSYY and CDR2 QGS. This CDR3 is 19 amino acids long. V lost 2 bases and J 1 base, leaving 20 bases between the germline ends. CDR3 residues: CALGERKDEYSLLTAQLFF. As DNA, the CDR3 is TGTGCTCTTGGGGAAAGAAAGGATGAATATTCCCTTTTGACAGCACAACTCTTCTTT.

This clone was recorded a few times. The chain couples TRDV1 to TRDJ1; 8 bases line up with TRDD3. Looked up from germline, CDR1 is TSWWSYY and CDR2 is QGS. The CDR3 length is 23 residues. V dropped 0 bases and J dropped 0; count of bases not matched to a gene: 24. CDR3 residues: CALGELKRGGTGGPKGYTDKLIF. DNA of the CDR3: TGTGCTCTTGGGGAACTTAAGCGCGGCGGTACTGGGGGCCCTAAGGGGTACACCGATAAACTCATCTTT.

The chain couples TRDV1 to TRDJ1; 12 bases are a match to TRDD3. Losses at the gene ends were 1 base for V and 2 bases for J; bases not matched to a gene: 35. CDR1 TSWWSYY and CDR2 QGS come from the germline V gene. The CDR3 runs 27 residues. Here the CDR3 DNA reads TGTGCTCTTGGGGAACCCCAAACCCGTCTTCCCGCCCGGACTACTGGGGGATACCAAGCAGGGACCGATAAACTCATCTTT. This codes for CALGEPQTRLPARTTGGYQAGTDKLIF.